The 4 T cell receptor beta chains below were found in one sample sequenced in a study of T-cell memory formation after mild COVID-19. TCRdb reprocessed the 5' RACE reads via MiXCR and lists one record per CDR3 protein. The sample contains roughly 600,000 distinct CDR3 sequences, approximately 19% of which appear only once. The material sequenced was PBMCs or a T cell subset sorted from them (not recorded which). The receptors shown here come from an adult woman who had mild COVID-19 (a few samples of this study predate the infection). Cell type and time point are not known.

The V call is TRBV2, the J call TRBJ1-5, with TRBD1 as a possible D gene (5 bases). The V gene lost 5 bases and the J gene lost 6 bases, with 17 bases spanning the gap. The CDR3 runs 15 residues. Germline lookup yields CDR1 SNHLY and CDR2 FYNNEI. As DNA, the CDR3 is TGTGCCAGCAGTTCTCCAGGGTTTGTACGTCAGCCCCAGCATTTT. The encoded protein is CASSSPGFVRQPQHF. Full variable domain (remainder filled in from reference TRBV2 and TRBJ1-5): EPEVTQTPSHQVTQMGQEVILRCVPISNHLYFYWYRQILGQKVEFLVSFYNNEISEKSEIFDDQFSVERPDGSNFTLKIRSTKLEDSAMYFCASSSPGFVRQPQHFGDGTRLSIL.

This clonotype was seen a few times. This chain links TRBV5-6 with TRBJ2-7, with no clear D. Trimming pared 4 bases from V and 2 bases from J, leaving 16 bases between. This CDR3 has 15 amino acids. Germline values: CDR1 SGHDT, CDR2 YYEEEE. This CDR3 reads CASSPDGFRPYEQYF. CDR3 sequence (DNA): TGTGCCAGCAGCCCGGACGGATTCCGGCCCTACGAGCAGTACTTC.

This clonotype occurred a few times. This chain uses TRBV6-2 or TRBV6-3 with TRBJ2-3; D is unresolved. Trimming removed 6 bases from V and 3 bases from J, with 10 bases in between. This CDR3 is built from 13 residues. Per germline, CDR1 MNHEY and CDR2 SVGEGT. The CDR3 nucleotides read TGTGCCAGCAGACCGATAGAGACAGATACGCAGTATTTT. As protein: CASRPIETDTQYF.

The chain carries TRBV6-2 or TRBV6-3 and TRBJ2-2, with D perhaps assigned TRBD1 or TRBD2 (5 bases each). V was cut by 10 bases and J by 4 bases, with 22 bases left in between. CDR1 and CDR2 from the germline V gene are MNHEY and SVGEGT. This CDR3 is built from 16 residues. CDR3 sequence: CATLAKPPGSTGELFF. CDR3 coding DNA: TGTGCCACCCTGGCAAAACCACCAGGGAGCACCGGGGAGCTGTTTTTT.